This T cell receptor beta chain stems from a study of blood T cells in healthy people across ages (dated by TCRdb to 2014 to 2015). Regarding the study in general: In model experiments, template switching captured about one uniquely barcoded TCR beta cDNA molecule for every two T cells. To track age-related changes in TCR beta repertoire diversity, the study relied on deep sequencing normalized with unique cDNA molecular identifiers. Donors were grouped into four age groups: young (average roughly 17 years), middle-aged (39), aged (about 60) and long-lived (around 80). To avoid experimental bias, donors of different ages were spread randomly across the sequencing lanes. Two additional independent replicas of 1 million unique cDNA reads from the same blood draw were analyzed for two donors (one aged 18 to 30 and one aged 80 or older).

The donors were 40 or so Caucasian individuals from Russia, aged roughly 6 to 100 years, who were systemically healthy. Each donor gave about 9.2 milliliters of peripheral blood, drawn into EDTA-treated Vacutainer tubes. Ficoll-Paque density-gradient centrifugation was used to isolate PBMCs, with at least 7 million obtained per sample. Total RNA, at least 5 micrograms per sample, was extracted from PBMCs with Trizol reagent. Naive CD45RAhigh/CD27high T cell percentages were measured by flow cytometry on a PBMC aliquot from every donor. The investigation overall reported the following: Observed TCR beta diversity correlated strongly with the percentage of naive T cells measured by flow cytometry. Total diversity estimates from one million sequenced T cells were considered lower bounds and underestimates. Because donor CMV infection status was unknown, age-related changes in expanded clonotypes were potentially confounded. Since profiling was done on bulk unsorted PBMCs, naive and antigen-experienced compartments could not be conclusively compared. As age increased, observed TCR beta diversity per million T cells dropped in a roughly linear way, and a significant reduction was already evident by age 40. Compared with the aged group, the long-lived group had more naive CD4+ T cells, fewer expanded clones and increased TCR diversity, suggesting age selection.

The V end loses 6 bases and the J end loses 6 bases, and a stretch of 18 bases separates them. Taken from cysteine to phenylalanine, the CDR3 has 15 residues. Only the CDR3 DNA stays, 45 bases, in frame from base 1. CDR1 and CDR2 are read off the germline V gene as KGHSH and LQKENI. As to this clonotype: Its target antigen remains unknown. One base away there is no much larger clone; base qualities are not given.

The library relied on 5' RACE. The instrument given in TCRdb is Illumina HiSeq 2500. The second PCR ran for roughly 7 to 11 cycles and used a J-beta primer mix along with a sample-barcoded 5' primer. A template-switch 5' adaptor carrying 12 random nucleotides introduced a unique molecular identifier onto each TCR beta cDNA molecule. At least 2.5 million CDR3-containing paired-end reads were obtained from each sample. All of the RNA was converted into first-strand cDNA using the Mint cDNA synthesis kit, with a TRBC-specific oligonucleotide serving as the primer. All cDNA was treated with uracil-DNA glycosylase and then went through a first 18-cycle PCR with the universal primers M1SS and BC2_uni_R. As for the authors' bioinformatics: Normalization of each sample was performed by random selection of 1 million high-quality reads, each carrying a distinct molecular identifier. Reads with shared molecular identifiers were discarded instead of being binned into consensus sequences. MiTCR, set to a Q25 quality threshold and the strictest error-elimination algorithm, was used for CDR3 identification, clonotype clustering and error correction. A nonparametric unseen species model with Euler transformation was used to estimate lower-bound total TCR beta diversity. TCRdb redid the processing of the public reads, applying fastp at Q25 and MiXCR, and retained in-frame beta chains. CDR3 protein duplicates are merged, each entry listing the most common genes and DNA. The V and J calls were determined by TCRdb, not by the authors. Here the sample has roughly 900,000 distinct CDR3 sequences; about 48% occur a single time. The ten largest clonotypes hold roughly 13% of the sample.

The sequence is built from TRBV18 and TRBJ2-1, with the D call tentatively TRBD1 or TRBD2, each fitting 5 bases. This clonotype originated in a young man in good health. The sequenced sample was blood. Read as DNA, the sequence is TGTGCCAGCTCTCCTCCCGGGACGGCAATCAATGAGCAGTTCTTC. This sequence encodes CASSPPGTAINEQFF.